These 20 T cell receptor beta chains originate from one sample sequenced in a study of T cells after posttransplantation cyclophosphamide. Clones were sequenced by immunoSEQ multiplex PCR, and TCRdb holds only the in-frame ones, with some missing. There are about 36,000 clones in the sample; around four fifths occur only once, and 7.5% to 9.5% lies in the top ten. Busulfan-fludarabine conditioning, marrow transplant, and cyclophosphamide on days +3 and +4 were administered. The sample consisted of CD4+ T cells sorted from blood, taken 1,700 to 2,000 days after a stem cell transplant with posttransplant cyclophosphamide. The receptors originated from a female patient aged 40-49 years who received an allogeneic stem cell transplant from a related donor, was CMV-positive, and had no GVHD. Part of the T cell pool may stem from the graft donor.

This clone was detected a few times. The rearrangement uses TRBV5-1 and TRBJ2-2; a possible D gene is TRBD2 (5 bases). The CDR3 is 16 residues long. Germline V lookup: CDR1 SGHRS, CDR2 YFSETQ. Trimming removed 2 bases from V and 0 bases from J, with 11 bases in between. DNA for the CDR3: TGCGCCAGCAGCTTAAGAGGGTTCGCGAACACCGGGGAGCTGTTTTTT. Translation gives CASSLRGFANTGELFF.

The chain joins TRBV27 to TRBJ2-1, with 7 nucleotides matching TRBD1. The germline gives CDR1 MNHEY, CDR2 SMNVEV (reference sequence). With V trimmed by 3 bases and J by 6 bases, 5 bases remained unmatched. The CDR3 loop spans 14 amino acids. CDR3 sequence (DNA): TGTGCCAGCAGTTTCGGACAGGCCCCCAATGAGCAGTTCTTC. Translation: CASSFGQAPNEQFF.

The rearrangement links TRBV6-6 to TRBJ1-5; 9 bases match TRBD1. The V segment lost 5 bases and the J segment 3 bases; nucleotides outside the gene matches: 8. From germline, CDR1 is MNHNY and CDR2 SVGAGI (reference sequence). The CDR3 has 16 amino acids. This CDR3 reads CASSMQQGAFNQPQHF. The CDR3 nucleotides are TGTGCCAGCAGTATGCAACAGGGGGCTTTCAATCAGCCCCAGCATTTT.

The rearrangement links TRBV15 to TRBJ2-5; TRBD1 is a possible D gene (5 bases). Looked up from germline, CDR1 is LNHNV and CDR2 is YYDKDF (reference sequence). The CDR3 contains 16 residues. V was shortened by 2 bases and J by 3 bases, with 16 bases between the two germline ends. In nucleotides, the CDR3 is TGTGCCACCAGCAGAATCATGGGTGGGGCGAAAGAGACCCAGTACTTC. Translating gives CATSRIMGGAKETQYF.

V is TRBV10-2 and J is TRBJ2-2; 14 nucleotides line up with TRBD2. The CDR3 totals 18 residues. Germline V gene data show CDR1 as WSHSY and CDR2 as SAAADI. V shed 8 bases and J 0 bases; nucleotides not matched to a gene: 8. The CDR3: CASGARLAGGANTGELFF. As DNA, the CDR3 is TGCGCCAGCGGGGCCAGACTAGCGGGGGGGGCGAACACCGGGGAGCTGTTTTTT.

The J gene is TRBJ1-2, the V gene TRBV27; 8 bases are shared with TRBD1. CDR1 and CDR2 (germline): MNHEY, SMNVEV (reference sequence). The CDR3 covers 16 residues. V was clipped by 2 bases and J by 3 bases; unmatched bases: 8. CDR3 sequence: CASSLPDRVDYYGYTF. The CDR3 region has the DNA TGTGCCAGCAGTTTACCGGACAGGGTTGATTACTATGGCTACACCTTC.

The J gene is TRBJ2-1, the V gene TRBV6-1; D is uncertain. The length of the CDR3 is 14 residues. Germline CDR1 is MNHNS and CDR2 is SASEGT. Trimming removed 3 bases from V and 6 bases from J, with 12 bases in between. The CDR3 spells CASSEGPGPNEQFF. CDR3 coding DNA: TGTGCCAGCAGTGAGGGTCCAGGTCCCAATGAGCAGTTCTTC.

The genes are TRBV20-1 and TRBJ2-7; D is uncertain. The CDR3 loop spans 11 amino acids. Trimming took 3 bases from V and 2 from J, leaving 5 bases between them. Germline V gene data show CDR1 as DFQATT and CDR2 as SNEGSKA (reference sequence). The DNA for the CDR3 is TGCAGTGCTAGCGAGACCTACGAGCAGTACTTC. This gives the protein CSASETYEQYF.

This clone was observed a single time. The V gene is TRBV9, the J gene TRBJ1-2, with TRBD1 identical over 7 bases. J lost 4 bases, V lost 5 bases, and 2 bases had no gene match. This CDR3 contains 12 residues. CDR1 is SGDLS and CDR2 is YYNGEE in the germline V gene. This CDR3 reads CASRGQAYGYTF. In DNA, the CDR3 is TGTGCCAGCAGAGGACAGGCCTATGGCTACACCTTC.

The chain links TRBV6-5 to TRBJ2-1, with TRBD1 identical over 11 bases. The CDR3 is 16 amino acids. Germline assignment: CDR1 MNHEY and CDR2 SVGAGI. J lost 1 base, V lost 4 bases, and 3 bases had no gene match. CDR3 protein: CASSLGTGGSYNEQFF. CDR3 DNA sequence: TGTGCCAGCAGTTTAGGGACAGGGGGATCCTACAATGAGCAGTTCTTC.

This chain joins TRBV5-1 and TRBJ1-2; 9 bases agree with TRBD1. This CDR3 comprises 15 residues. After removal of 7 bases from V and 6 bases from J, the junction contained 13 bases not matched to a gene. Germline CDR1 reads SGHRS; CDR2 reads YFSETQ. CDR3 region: CASLILRDRENGYTF. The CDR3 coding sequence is TGCGCCAGCCTAATCCTCCGGGACAGGGAGAATGGCTACACCTTC.

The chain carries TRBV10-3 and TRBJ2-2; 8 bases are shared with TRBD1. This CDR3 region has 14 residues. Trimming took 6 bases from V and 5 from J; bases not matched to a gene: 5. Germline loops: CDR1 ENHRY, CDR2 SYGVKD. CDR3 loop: CAISQGALTGELFF. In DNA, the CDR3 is TGTGCCATCAGCCAGGGGGCGCTGACCGGGGAGCTGTTTTTT.

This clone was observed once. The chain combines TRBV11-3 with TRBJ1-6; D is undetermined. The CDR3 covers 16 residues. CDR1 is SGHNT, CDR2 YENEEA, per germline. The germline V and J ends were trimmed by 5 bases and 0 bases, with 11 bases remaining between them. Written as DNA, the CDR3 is TGTGCCAGCAGCCCCGGGAGATTCTCCTATAATTCACCCCTCCACTTT. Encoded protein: CASSPGRFSYNSPLHF.

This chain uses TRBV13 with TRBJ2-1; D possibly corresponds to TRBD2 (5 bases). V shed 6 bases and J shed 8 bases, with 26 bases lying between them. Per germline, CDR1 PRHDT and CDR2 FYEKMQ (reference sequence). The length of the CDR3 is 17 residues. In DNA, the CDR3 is TGTGCCAGCAGTCGCACATTTCGGGGTGCCCAAGGTGATGAGCAGTTCTTC. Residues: CASSRTFRGAQGDEQFF.

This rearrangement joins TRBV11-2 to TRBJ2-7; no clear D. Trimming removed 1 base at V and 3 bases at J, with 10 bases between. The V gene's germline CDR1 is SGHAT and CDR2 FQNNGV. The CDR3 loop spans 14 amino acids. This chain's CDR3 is CASSLVPPGYEQYF. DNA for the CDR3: TGTGCCAGCAGCTTAGTCCCTCCCGGCTACGAGCAGTACTTC.

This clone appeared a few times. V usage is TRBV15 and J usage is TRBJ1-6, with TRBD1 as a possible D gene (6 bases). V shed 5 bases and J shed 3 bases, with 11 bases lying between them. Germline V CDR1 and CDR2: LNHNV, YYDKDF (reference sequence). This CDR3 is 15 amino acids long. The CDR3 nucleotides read TGTGCCACCAGCCTCAACAGGGTCTATAATTCACCCCTCCACTTT. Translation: CATSLNRVYNSPLHF.

For the CDR3, the DNA is TGTGCCAGCAGCTTCGAGGAGGGTAAACTAGCGGGGGAAGAGACCCAGTACTTC. Protein: CASSFEEGKLAGEETQYF. The chain uses TRBV5-4 and TRBJ2-5, with 11 bases fitting TRBD2. Per the germline V gene, CDR1 is SGHNT and CDR2 is YYREEE (reference sequence). With 2 bases clipped from V and 3 bases from J, the junction kept 12 bases outside the gene matches. The CDR3 loop spans 18 amino acids.

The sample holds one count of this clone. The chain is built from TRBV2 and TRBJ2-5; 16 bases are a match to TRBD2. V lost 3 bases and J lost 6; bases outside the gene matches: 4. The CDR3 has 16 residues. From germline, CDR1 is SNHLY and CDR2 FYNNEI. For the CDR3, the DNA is TGTGCCAGCAGTGAGGGACTAGCGGGGGGGCCTAAGACCCAGTACTTC. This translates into CASSEGLAGGPKTQYF.

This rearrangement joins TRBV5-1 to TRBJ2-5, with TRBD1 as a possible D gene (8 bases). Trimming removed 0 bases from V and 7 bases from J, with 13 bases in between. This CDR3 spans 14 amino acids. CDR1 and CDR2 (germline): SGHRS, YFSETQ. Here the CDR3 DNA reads TGCGCCAGCAGCTTGGACAGGGGGAGGGGGACCCAGTACTTC. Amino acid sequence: CASSLDRGRGTQYF.

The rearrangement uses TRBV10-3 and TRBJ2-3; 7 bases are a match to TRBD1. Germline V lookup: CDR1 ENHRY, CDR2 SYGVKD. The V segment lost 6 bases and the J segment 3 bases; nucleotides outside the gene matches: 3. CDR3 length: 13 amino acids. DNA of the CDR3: TGTGCCATCAGGGGGACAGATACAGATACGCAGTATTTT. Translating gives CAIRGTDTDTQYF.